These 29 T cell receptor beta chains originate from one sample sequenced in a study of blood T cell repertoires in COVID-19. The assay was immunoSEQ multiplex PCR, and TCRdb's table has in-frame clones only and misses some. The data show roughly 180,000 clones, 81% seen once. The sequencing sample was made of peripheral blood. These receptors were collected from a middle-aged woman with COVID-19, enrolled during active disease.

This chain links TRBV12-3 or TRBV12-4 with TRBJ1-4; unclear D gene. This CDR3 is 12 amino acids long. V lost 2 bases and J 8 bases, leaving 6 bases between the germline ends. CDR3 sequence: CASSLWEEKLFF. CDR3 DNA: TGTGCCAGCAGTTTATGGGAGGAAAAACTGTTTTTT.

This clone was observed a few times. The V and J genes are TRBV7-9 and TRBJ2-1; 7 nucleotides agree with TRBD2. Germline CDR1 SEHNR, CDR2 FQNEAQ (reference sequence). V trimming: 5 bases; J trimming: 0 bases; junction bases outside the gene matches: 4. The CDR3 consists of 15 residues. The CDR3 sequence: CASSRAGRSYNEQFF. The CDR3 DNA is TGTGCCAGCAGCCGAGCGGGGCGCTCCTACAATGAGCAGTTCTTC.

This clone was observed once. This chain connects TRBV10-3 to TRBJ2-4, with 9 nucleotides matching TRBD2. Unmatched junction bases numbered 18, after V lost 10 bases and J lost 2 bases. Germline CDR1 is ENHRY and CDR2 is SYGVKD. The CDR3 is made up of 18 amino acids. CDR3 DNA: TGTGCCACCAAGAGCGCCCCGGGTAGCGGGAGTACCAAAAACATTCAGTACTTC. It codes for CATKSAPGSGSTKNIQYF.

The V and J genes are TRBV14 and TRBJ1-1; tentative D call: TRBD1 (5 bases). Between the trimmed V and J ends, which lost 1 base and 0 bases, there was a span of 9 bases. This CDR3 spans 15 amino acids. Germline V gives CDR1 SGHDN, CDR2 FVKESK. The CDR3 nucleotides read TGTGCCAGCAGCCAAGGTTTGGGGCTGAACACTGAAGCTTTCTTT. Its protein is CASSQGLGLNTEAFF.

Here the CDR3 reads CASSKLVTRDRGYNEQFF. CDR3 coding DNA: TGTGCCAGCAGCAAACTCGTAACCCGGGACAGGGGTTACAATGAGCAGTTCTTC. V usage is TRBV11-2 and J usage is TRBJ2-1, with TRBD1 matching 10 bases. After removal of 5 bases from V and 4 bases from J, the junction contained 14 bases not matched to a gene. CDR1 and CDR2 from the germline V gene are SGHAT and FQNNGV. The CDR3 length is 18 residues.

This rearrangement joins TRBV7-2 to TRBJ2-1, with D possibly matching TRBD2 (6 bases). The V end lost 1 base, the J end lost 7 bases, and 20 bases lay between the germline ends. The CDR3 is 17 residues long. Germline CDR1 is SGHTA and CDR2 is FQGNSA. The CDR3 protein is CASSLVASVGMGNEQFF. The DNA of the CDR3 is TGTGCCAGCAGCTTAGTGGCTAGCGTAGGCATGGGGAATGAGCAGTTCTTC.

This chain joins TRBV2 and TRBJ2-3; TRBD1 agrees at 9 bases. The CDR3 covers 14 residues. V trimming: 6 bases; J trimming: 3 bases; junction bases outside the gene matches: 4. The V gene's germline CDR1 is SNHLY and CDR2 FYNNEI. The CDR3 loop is CASRGQGNTDTQYF. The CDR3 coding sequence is TGTGCCAGCAGGGGACAGGGTAATACAGATACGCAGTATTTT.

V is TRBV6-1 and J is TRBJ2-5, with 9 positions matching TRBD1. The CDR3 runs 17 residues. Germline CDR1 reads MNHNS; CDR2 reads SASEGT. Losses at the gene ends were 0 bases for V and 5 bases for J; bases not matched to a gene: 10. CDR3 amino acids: CASSEALNRGLGETQYF. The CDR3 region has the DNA TGTGCCAGCAGTGAAGCGTTAAACAGGGGGCTGGGGGAGACCCAGTACTTC.

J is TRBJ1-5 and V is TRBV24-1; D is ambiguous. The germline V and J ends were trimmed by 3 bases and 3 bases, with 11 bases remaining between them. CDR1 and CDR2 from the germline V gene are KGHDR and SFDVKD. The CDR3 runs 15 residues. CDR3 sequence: CATSDPGSHNQPQHF. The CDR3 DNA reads TGTGCCACCAGTGATCCCGGGTCCCACAATCAGCCCCAGCATTTT.

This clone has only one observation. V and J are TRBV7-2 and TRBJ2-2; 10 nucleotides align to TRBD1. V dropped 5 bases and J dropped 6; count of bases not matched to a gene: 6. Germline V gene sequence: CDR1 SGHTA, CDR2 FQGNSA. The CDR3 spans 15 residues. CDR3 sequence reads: CASSARGQGAGELFF. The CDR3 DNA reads TGTGCCAGCAGCGCACGCGGACAGGGGGCCGGGGAGCTGTTTTTT.

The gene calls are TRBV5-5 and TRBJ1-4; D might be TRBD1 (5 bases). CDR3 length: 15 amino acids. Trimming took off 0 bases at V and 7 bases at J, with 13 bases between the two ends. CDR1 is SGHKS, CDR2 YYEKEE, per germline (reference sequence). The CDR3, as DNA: TGTGCCAGCAGCTTGGAGGGGATCCTTGGTGAAAAACTGTTTTTT. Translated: CASSLEGILGEKLFF.

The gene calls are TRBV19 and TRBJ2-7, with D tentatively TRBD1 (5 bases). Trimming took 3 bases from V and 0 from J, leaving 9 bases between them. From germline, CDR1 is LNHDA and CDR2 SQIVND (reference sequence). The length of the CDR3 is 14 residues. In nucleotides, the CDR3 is TGTGCCAGTAGTATGACAGCAACCTCCTACGAGCAGTACTTC. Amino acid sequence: CASSMTATSYEQYF.

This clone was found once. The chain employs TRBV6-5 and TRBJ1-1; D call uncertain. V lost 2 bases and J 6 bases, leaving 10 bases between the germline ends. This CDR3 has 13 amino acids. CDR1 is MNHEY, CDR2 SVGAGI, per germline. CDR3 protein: CASSYMGGAEAFF. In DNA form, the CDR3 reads TGTGCCAGCAGTTACATGGGAGGAGCTGAAGCTTTCTTT.

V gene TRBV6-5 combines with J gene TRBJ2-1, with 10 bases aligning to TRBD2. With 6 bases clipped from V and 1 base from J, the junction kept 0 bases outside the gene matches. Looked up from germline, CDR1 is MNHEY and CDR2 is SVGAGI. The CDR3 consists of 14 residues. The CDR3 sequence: CASRLAGSYNEQFF. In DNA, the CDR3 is TGTGCCAGCAGACTAGCGGGGTCCTACAATGAGCAGTTCTTC.

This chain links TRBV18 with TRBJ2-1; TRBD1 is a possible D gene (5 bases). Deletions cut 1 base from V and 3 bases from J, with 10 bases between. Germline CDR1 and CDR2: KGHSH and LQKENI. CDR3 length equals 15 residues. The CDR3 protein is CASSPQFRGYNEQFF. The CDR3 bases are TGTGCCAGCTCACCACAGTTTAGGGGCTACAATGAGCAGTTCTTC. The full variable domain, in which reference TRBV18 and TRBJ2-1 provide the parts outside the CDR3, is NAGVMQNPRHLVRRRGQEARLRCSPMKGHSHVYWYRQLPEEGLKFMVYLQKENIIDESGMPKERFSAEFPKEGPSILRIQQVVRGDSAAYFCASSPQFRGYNEQFFGPGTRLTVL.

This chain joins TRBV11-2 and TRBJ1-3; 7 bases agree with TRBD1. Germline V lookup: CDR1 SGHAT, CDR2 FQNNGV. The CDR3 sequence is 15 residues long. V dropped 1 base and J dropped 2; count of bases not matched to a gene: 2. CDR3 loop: CASSLVRGPGNTIYF. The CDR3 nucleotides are TGTGCCAGCAGCTTAGTAAGGGGGCCTGGAAACACCATATATTTT.

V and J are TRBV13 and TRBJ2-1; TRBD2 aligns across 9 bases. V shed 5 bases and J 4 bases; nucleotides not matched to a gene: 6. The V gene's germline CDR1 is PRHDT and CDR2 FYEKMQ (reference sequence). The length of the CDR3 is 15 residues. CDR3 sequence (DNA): TGTGCCAGCAGCCAACCGACTAGCGGATACAATGAGCAGTTCTTC. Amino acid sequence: CASSQPTSGYNEQFF.

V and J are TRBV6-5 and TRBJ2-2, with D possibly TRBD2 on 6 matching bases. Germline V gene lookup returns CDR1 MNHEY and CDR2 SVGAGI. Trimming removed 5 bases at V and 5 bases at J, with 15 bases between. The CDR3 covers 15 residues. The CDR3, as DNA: TGTGCCAGCAGTAGCGGGCAGAGTCCGACCGGGGAGCTGTTTTTT. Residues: CASSSGQSPTGELFF.

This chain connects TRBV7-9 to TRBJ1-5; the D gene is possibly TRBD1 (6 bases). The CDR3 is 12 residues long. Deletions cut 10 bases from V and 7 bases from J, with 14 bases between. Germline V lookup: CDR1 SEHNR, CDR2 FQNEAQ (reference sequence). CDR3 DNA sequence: TGTGCCACCGAGAGGGGGGGACAGCCCCAGCATTTT. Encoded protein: CATERGGQPQHF. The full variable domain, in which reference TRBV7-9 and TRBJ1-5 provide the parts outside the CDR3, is DTGVSQNPRHKITKRGQNVTFRCDPISEHNRLYWYRQTLGQGPEFLTYFQNEAQLEKSRLLSDRFSAERPKGSFSTLEIQRTEQGDSAMYLCATERGGQPQHFGDGTRLSIL.

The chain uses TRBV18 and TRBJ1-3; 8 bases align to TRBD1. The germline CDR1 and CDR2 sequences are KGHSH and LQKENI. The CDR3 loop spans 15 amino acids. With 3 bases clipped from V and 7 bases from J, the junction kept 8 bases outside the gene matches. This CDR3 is CASSPGLDRVNTIYF. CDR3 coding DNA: TGTGCCAGCTCACCCGGTTTGGACAGGGTCAACACCATATATTTT.

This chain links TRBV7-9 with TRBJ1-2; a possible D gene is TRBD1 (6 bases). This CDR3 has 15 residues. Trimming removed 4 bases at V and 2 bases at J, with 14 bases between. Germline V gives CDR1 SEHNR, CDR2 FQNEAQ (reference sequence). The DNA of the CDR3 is TGTGCCAGCAGCTCGTCCTACAGGGTAAACTATGGCTACACCTTC. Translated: CASSSSYRVNYGYTF. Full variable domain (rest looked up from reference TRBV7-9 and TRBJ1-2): DTGVSQNPRHKITKRGQNVTFRCDPISEHNRLYWYRQTLGQGPEFLTYFQNEAQLEKSRLLSDRFSAERPKGSFSTLEIQRTEQGDSAMYLCASSSSYRVNYGYTFGSGTRLTVV.

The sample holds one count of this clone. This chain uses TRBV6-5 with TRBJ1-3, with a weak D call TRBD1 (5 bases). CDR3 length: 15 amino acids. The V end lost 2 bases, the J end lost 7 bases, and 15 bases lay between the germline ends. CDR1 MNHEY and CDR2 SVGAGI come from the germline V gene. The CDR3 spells CASSYLGGRANTIYF. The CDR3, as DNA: TGTGCCAGCAGTTACCTGGGGGGACGAGCCAACACCATATATTTT.

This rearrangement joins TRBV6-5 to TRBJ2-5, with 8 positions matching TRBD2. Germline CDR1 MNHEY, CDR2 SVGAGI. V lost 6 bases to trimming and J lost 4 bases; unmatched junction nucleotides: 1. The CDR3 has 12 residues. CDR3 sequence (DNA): TGTGCCAGCAGGCGGGGGGTAGAGACCCAGTACTTC. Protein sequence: CASRRGVETQYF.

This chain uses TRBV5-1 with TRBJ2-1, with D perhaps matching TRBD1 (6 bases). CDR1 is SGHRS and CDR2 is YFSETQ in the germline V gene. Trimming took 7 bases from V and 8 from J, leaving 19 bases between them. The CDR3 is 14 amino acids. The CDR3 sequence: CASEDSPPQDEQFF. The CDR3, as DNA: TGCGCCAGCGAGGACAGTCCCCCACAGGATGAGCAGTTCTTC.

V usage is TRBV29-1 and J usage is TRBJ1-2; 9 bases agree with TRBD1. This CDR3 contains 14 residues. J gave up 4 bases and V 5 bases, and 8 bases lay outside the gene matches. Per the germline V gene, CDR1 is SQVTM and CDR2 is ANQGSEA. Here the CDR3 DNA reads TGCAGCGTTACCCACAGGGGGCAAGGCTATGGCTACACCTTC. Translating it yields CSVTHRGQGYGYTF.

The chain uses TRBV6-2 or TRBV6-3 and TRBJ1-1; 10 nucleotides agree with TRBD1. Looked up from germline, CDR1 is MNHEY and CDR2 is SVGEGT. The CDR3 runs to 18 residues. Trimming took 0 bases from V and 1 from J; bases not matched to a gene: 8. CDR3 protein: CASSYSGPGQGWNTEAFF. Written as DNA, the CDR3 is TGTGCCAGCAGTTACTCGGGACCGGGACAGGGGTGGAACACTGAAGCTTTCTTT.

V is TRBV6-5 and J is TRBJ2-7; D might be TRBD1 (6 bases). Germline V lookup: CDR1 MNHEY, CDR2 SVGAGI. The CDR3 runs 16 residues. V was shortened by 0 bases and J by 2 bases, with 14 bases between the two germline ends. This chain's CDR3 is CASSYSPGVYAYEQYF. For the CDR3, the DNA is TGTGCCAGCAGTTACTCCCCAGGGGTTTACGCCTACGAGCAGTACTTC.

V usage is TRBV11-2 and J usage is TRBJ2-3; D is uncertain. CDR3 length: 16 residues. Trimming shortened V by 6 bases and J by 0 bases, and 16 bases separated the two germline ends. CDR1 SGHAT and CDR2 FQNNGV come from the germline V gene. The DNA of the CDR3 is TGTGCCAGCAGAGCCCCAGACACCGGTAGCACAGATACGCAGTATTTT. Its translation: CASRAPDTGSTDTQYF. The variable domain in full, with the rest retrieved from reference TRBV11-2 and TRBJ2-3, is EAGVAQSPRYKIIEKRQSVAFWCNPISGHATLYWYQQILGQGPKLLIQFQNNGVVDDSQLPKDRFSAERLKGVDSTLKIQPAKLEDSAVYLCASRAPDTGSTDTQYFGPGTRLTVL.

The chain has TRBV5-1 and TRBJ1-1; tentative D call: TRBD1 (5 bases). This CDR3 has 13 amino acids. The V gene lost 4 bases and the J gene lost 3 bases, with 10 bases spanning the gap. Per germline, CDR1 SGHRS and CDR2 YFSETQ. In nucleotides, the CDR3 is TGCGCCAGCAGCCCGCGGGGGGACACTGAAGCTTTCTTT. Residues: CASSPRGDTEAFF.